The present T cell receptor beta chain was sequenced within a study of blood T cell repertoires in COVID-19. Overall study context: COVID-19 samples, acute and convalescent, were from the United States, Italy and Spain.

Per the original data handling: Amplification of reference gene primers provided the estimated nucleated cell counts. Some clones are missing from TCRdb's copy, which holds only in-frame ones; the method was immunoSEQ multiplex PCR. From that table come the V and J calls and clone size; the DNA was used to work out D and trimming. The profile shows hundreds of thousands of clones, 91% of them singletons. The V gene lost 4 bases and the J gene lost 0 bases, with 7 bases spanning the gap. The germline CDR1 and CDR2 sequences are SGDLS and YYNGEE. This CDR3 region has 13 residues. Sequencing used peripheral blood. V usage is TRBV9 and J usage is TRBJ1-1; D is undetermined. The sequence came from a woman between 18 and 29 years old who had recovered from COVID-19. CDR3 residues: CASSPPVNTEAFF. The CDR3 DNA reads TGTGCCAGCAGCCCGCCGGTGAACACTGAAGCTTTCTTT.